A selection of T cell receptor beta chains follows, all from one sample in a study of cytomegalovirus exposure and HLA in healthy donors. Only in-frame clones appear in the TCRdb table, and some are missing; sequencing was by immunoSEQ multiplex PCR. The sample records some 140,000 clones, 65% to 80% being singletons. Sequenced: PBMCs. The receptors stem from a woman aged 45-59 years in good health and CMV-seropositive. CDR3s include the opening cysteine and the closing phenylalanine or tryptophan. The order of the fields is clone size, J gene, D gene, V gene, CDR3 DNA, CDR3 protein. D genes are given only for firm matches. Where a row states a size, it is once, few, many or the class of an expanded clone; other rows omit it.

clone size: few
J gene: TRBJ2-3
D gene: TRBD2
V gene: TRBV9
CDR3 DNA: TGTGCCAGCAGCGTATTAGCGGGATCTGATACGCAGTATTTT
CDR3 protein: CASSVLAGSDTQYF

clone size: NA
J gene: TRBJ1-4
D gene: NA
V gene: TRBV5-1
CDR3 DNA: TGCGCCAGCAGCTTGGGGGCATGGGCAACTAATGAAAAACTGTTTTTT
CDR3 protein: CASSLGAWATNEKLFF

clone size: NA
J gene: TRBJ1-2
D gene: NA
V gene: TRBV10-3
CDR3 DNA: TGTGCCATCAGTGAGTCAGCAGGGCAGGACTACACCTTC
CDR3 protein: CAISESAGQDYTF

clone size: NA
J gene: TRBJ2-5
D gene: TRBD2
V gene: TRBV7-2
CDR3 DNA: TGTGCCAGCAGCCCCGGGGGGGCCGCAGAGACCCAGTACTTC
CDR3 protein: CASSPGGAAETQYF

clone size: few
J gene: TRBJ2-7
D gene: NA
V gene: TRBV6-1
CDR3 DNA: TGTGCCAGCAGTGAAAAAGATGCGGGGATTTACGAGCAGTACTTC
CDR3 protein: CASSEKDAGIYEQYF

clone size: NA
J gene: TRBJ1-2
D gene: TRBD1
V gene: TRBV28
CDR3 DNA: TGTGCCAGCAGGCGACAGGGAGTAGTCCATGGCTACACCTTC
CDR3 protein: CASRRQGVVHGYTF

clone size: NA
J gene: TRBJ1-2
D gene: NA
V gene: TRBV30
CDR3 DNA: TGTGCCTGGAGTACAGTTAACTATGGCTACACCTTC
CDR3 protein: CAWSTVNYGYTF

clone size: NA
J gene: TRBJ2-1
D gene: TRBD1
V gene: TRBV13
CDR3 DNA: TGTGCCAGCAGCTTCGGGACAGGGGGGTACAATGAGCAGTTCTTC
CDR3 protein: CASSFGTGGYNEQFF

clone size: NA
J gene: TRBJ2-1
D gene: TRBD2
V gene: TRBV2
CDR3 DNA: TGTGCCAGCAGCTCGACTAGCGGGGCTCTGGCTGAGCAGTTCTTC
CDR3 protein: CASSSTSGALAEQFF

clone size: NA
J gene: TRBJ2-2
D gene: NA
V gene: TRBV2
CDR3 DNA: TGTGCCAGCAGTGCACAGGGCGCCACCGGGGAGCTGTTTTTT
CDR3 protein: CASSAQGATGELFF

clone size: NA
J gene: TRBJ1-5
D gene: NA
V gene: TRBV5-4
CDR3 DNA: TGTGCCAGCAGCTTGGATGGGGGCCTTCAGCCCCAGCATTTT
CDR3 protein: CASSLDGGLQPQHF

clone size: NA
J gene: TRBJ2-2
D gene: NA
V gene: TRBV7-2
CDR3 DNA: TGTGCCAGCAGCCCACAGGGTCCCGGGGAGCTGTTTTTT
CDR3 protein: CASSPQGPGELFF

clone size: NA
J gene: TRBJ2-1
D gene: TRBD2
V gene: TRBV7-3
CDR3 DNA: TGTGCCAGCAGCCTTAATCGCCGACTAGCGGGGGGGCCGGGGTCCTACAATGAGCAGTTCTTC
CDR3 protein: CASSLNRRLAGGPGSYNEQFF

clone size: few
J gene: TRBJ2-2
D gene: TRBD2
V gene: TRBV6-5
CDR3 DNA: TGTGCCAGCAGAACTAGCGGGGGGGACACCGGGGAGCTGTTTTTT
CDR3 protein: CASRTSGGDTGELFF

clone size: once
J gene: TRBJ1-5
D gene: NA
V gene: TRBV19
CDR3 DNA: TGTGCCAGTAGTATACTCGGGCAGGGAGGCCAGCCCCAGCATTTT
CDR3 protein: CASSILGQGGQPQHF

clone size: few
J gene: TRBJ2-6
D gene: NA
V gene: TRBV6-5
CDR3 DNA: TGTGCCAGCAGCCCCCAGGGGGCCAACGTCCTGACTTTC
CDR3 protein: CASSPQGANVLTF

clone size: NA
J gene: TRBJ2-7
D gene: TRBD1
V gene: TRBV7-9
CDR3 DNA: TGTGCCAGCAGCCGGACAGGCTACGAGCAGTACTTC
CDR3 protein: CASSRTGYEQYF

clone size: NA
J gene: TRBJ1-1
D gene: TRBD1
V gene: TRBV4-2
CDR3 DNA: TGTGCCAGCAGTCATGGCAACAGGGGTAACACTGAAGCTTTCTTT
CDR3 protein: CASSHGNRGNTEAFF

clone size: NA
J gene: TRBJ2-5
D gene: TRBD1
V gene: TRBV5-1
CDR3 DNA: TGCGCCAGCAGCTTATCCGGGACAGGGGTAAGGGAGACCCAGTACTTC
CDR3 protein: CASSLSGTGVRETQYF

clone size: NA
J gene: TRBJ2-2
D gene: NA
V gene: TRBV2
CDR3 DNA: TGTGCCAGCTTTGGGGCACCTAACACCGGGGAGCTGTTTTTT
CDR3 protein: CASFGAPNTGELFF

clone size: NA
J gene: TRBJ2-4
D gene: TRBD1
V gene: TRBV7-6
CDR3 DNA: TGTGCCAGCAGCCCTACAGGGGATGAGGCCAAAAACATTCAGTACTTC
CDR3 protein: CASSPTGDEAKNIQYF

clone size: NA
J gene: TRBJ1-3
D gene: NA
V gene: TRBV5-1
CDR3 DNA: TGCGCCAGCAGCTTTGACACCTCTGGAAACACCATATATTTT
CDR3 protein: CASSFDTSGNTIYF

clone size: NA
J gene: TRBJ2-5
D gene: NA
V gene: TRBV7-3
CDR3 DNA: TGTGCCAGCAGCCAAGGAGCAGGGGAGACCCAGTACTTC
CDR3 protein: CASSQGAGETQYF

clone size: NA
J gene: TRBJ2-7
D gene: NA
V gene: TRBV2
CDR3 DNA: TGTGCCAGCAGTGATTCTACCAGGGGTCGTCACGAGCAGTACTTC
CDR3 protein: CASSDSTRGRHEQYF

clone size: NA
J gene: TRBJ2-5
D gene: TRBD2
V gene: TRBV29-1
CDR3 DNA: TGCAGCGTTGGGCCTAGCGGGGGTCAAGAGACCCAGTACTTC
CDR3 protein: CSVGPSGGQETQYF

clone size: NA
J gene: TRBJ2-2
D gene: TRBD1
V gene: TRBV7-3
CDR3 DNA: TGTGCCAGCAGGTGGGGGACAGGCCGACGCGGGGAGCTGTTTTTT
CDR3 protein: CASRWGTGRRGELFF

clone size: NA
J gene: TRBJ2-1
D gene: NA
V gene: TRBV6-6
CDR3 DNA: TGTGCCAGCAGTTACTCATCCGTGTACAATGAGCAGTTCTTC
CDR3 protein: CASSYSSVYNEQFF

clone size: NA
J gene: TRBJ2-3
D gene: NA
V gene: TRBV6-6
CDR3 DNA: TGTGCCAGCAGTTACAGGGGGACGGCTAGCACAGATACGCAGTATTTT
CDR3 protein: CASSYRGTASTDTQYF

clone size: NA
J gene: TRBJ1-2
D gene: TRBD1
V gene: TRBV19
CDR3 DNA: TGTGCCAGTAGTATTCAGAGGACAGGGGACGCCTATGGCTACACCTTC
CDR3 protein: CASSIQRTGDAYGYTF

clone size: NA
J gene: TRBJ2-3
D gene: NA
V gene: TRBV4-1
CDR3 DNA: TGCGCCAGCAGCCAAGACGAAGGGGAAGGAGATACGCAGTATTTT
CDR3 protein: CASSQDEGEGDTQYF

clone size: NA
J gene: TRBJ2-5
D gene: TRBD1
V gene: TRBV19
CDR3 DNA: TGTGCCAGTAGTATCTCAGGGGGCCCAGAGACCCAGTACTTC
CDR3 protein: CASSISGGPETQYF

clone size: NA
J gene: TRBJ2-1
D gene: NA
V gene: TRBV4-1
CDR3 DNA: TGCGCCAGCAGCCATCCCACAGGGACTACGTACAATGAGCAGTTCTTC
CDR3 protein: CASSHPTGTTYNEQFF

clone size: NA
J gene: TRBJ1-6
D gene: NA
V gene: TRBV27
CDR3 DNA: TGTGCCAGCAGTTTAAAGGGGCGCGGGGAGTCCCTCCACTTT
CDR3 protein: CASSLKGRGESLHF

clone size: NA
J gene: TRBJ2-7
D gene: NA
V gene: TRBV10-3
CDR3 DNA: TGTGCCATCAGTAGCCGGGAAAGCTCCTACGAGCAGTACTTC
CDR3 protein: CAISSRESSYEQYF

clone size: once
J gene: TRBJ1-5
D gene: NA
V gene: TRBV19
CDR3 DNA: TGTGCCAGTAGTATAGAGACAGGCCCCCAGCATTTT
CDR3 protein: CASSIETGPQHF

clone size: once
J gene: TRBJ1-6
D gene: NA
V gene: TRBV11-2
CDR3 DNA: TGTGCCAGCAGCTTCTCCCCCAACAGTCTTAGTCACTTT
CDR3 protein: CASSFSPNSLSHF

clone size: NA
J gene: TRBJ1-2
D gene: TRBD1
V gene: TRBV4-3
CDR3 DNA: TGCGCCAGCAGCCAGGGACAGTATGGCTACACCTTC
CDR3 protein: CASSQGQYGYTF

clone size: few
J gene: TRBJ1-3
D gene: TRBD1
V gene: TRBV28
CDR3 DNA: TGTGCCAGCAGGGTGACAGGGGGGGGAGGCCTATATTTT
CDR3 protein: CASRVTGGGGLYF

clone size: NA
J gene: TRBJ2-7
D gene: NA
V gene: TRBV21-1
CDR3 DNA: TGTGCCAGCAGCAAAGGTTCCTACAGGGCCACCTACGAGCAGTACTTC
CDR3 protein: CASSKGSYRATYEQYF

clone size: NA
J gene: TRBJ1-4
D gene: NA
V gene: TRBV2
CDR3 DNA: TGTGCCAGCAGTGCTGACAGGCCCGACGCAACTAATGAAAAACTGTTTTTT
CDR3 protein: CASSADRPDATNEKLFF

clone size: few
J gene: TRBJ1-3
D gene: NA
V gene: TRBV7-9
CDR3 DNA: TGTGCCAGCAGCCCCAGGGTGGAAGCTGGAAACACCATATATTTT
CDR3 protein: CASSPRVEAGNTIYF

clone size: NA
J gene: TRBJ2-5
D gene: NA
V gene: TRBV30
CDR3 DNA: TGTGCCTGGAACAGGAACGTCCAAGAGACCCAGTACTTC
CDR3 protein: CAWNRNVQETQYF

clone size: once
J gene: TRBJ1-2
D gene: NA
V gene: TRBV27
CDR3 DNA: TGTGCCAGCAGGCAGGGAAGCTATGGCTACACCTTC
CDR3 protein: CASRQGSYGYTF

clone size: NA
J gene: TRBJ2-7
D gene: TRBD2
V gene: TRBV30
CDR3 DNA: TGTGCCTGGAGGCGGCTAGCGGGGGGTATCTCCTACGAGCAGTACTTC
CDR3 protein: CAWRRLAGGISYEQYF

clone size: once
J gene: TRBJ1-5
D gene: NA
V gene: TRBV15
CDR3 DNA: TGTGCCACCAGGGCGGAGGCGGGTAATCAGCCCCAGCATTTT
CDR3 protein: CATRAEAGNQPQHF

clone size: NA
J gene: TRBJ1-5
D gene: NA
V gene: TRBV2
CDR3 DNA: TGTGCCAGCAACTCCCCCGACAGTAGCAATCAGCCCCAGCATTTT
CDR3 protein: CASNSPDSSNQPQHF

clone size: NA
J gene: TRBJ2-1
D gene: NA
V gene: TRBV5-6
CDR3 DNA: TGTGCCAGCAGCTTGACGGTGGGCAACAATGAGCAGTTCTTC
CDR3 protein: CASSLTVGNNEQFF

clone size: once
J gene: TRBJ2-7
D gene: NA
V gene: TRBV5-4
CDR3 DNA: TGTGCCAGCAGCCCGAGGGGGGGTAGCTCCTACGAGCAGTACTTC
CDR3 protein: CASSPRGGSSYEQYF

clone size: NA
J gene: TRBJ1-1
D gene: NA
V gene: TRBV19
CDR3 DNA: TGTGCCAGTAGGACTGGGACTTTGAACACTGAAGCTTTCTTT
CDR3 protein: CASRTGTLNTEAFF

clone size: few
J gene: TRBJ2-7
D gene: TRBD1
V gene: TRBV4-2
CDR3 DNA: TGTGCCAGCAGCCGTGAGACAGGGTCCCTCAACGAGCAGTACTTC
CDR3 protein: CASSRETGSLNEQYF

clone size: NA
J gene: TRBJ1-3
D gene: NA
V gene: TRBV4-3
CDR3 DNA: TGCGCCAGCAGCCAAGAAGGGGCGAGCTCTGGAAACACCATATATTTT
CDR3 protein: CASSQEGASSGNTIYF

clone size: NA
J gene: TRBJ1-1
D gene: NA
V gene: TRBV19
CDR3 DNA: TGTGCCAGTAGCCAACAACAGAACACTGAAGCTTTCTTT
CDR3 protein: CASSQQQNTEAFF

clone size: NA
J gene: TRBJ2-3
D gene: NA
V gene: TRBV30
CDR3 DNA: TGTGCCTGGAGTGTGACTTACCCAGATACGCAGTATTTT
CDR3 protein: CAWSVTYPDTQYF

clone size: NA
J gene: TRBJ1-5
D gene: TRBD1
V gene: TRBV5-8
CDR3 DNA: TGTGCCAGCAGCTACTACAGGGGAATCGGAAATCAGCCCCAGCATTTT
CDR3 protein: CASSYYRGIGNQPQHF

clone size: NA
J gene: TRBJ2-1
D gene: TRBD2
V gene: TRBV7-7
CDR3 DNA: TGTGCTAGCAGCTTAGCTCCGGGACTAGCTAGGAGTGAGCAGTTCTTC
CDR3 protein: CASSLAPGLARSEQFF

clone size: NA
J gene: TRBJ2-5
D gene: NA
V gene: TRBV11-1
CDR3 DNA: TGTGCCAGCAGCCCCGATCCTAGGGGGAGCCAGTACTTC
CDR3 protein: CASSPDPRGSQYF